The sample holds a few counts of the clone carrying this T cell receptor beta chain. Its antigen remains unknown. MiXCR was run by TCRdb on the 5' RACE reads, yielding one entry per CDR3 protein. Here the sample spans around 280,000 distinct CDR3 sequences, approximately 8.5% being singletons. These data originate in a study of identical twins. Trimming removed 5 bases from V and 10 bases from J, with 12 bases in between. This CDR3 contains 12 residues. The germline V gene has CDR1 LNHDA and CDR2 SQIVND (reference sequence). Study-wide results and caveats: For cord blood, abundant beta clonotypes had fewer insertions, unlike memory repertoires, which showed none. Twin sharing of out-of-frame TCR alpha was underestimated by models in monozygotic pairs.

In addition, the sample was reused for a study of yellow fever vaccine responses in identical twins.

This receptor was obtained from a young woman in good health. What was sequenced was memory (CD45RO+) T cells sorted from blood. V gene TRBV19 combines with J gene TRBJ1-5, with D unclear. The CDR3 protein is CASSPREGPQHF. The DNA of the CDR3 is TGTGCCAGTAGTCCCCGGGAGGGCCCCCAGCATTTT.